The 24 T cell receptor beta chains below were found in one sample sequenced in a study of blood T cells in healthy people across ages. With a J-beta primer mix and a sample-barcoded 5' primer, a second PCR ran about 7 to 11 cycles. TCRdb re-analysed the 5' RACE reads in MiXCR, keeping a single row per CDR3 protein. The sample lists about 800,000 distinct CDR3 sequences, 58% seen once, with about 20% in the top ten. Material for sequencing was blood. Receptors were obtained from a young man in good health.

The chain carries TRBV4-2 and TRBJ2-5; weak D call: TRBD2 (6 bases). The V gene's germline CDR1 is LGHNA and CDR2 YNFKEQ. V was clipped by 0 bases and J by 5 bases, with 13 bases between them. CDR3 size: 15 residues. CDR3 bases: TGTGCCAGCAGCCAAGAATGGGAGGAAGGGGAGACCCAGTACTTC. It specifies CASSQEWEEGETQYF.

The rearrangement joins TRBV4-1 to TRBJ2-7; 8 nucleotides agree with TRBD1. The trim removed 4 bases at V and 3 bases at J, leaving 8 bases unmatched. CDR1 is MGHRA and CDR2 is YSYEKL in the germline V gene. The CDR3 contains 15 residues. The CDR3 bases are TGCGCCAGCAGCCGGCAGGGACAGGAAAACTACGAGCAGTACTTC. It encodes CASSRQGQENYEQYF.

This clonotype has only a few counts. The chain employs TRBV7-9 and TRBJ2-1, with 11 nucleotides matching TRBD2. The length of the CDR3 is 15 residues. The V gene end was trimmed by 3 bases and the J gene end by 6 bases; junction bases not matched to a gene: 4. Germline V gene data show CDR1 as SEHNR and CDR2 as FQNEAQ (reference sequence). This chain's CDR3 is CASSLLAGGINEQFF. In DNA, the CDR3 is TGTGCCAGCAGCTTGCTAGCGGGGGGTATCAATGAGCAGTTCTTC.

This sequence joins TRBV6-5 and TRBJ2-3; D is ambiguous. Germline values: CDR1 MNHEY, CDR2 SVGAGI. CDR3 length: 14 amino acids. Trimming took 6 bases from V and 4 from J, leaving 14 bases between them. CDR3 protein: CASSRTRDADTQYF. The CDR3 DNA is TGTGCCAGCAGCCGGACCCGTGACGCAGATACGCAGTATTTT.

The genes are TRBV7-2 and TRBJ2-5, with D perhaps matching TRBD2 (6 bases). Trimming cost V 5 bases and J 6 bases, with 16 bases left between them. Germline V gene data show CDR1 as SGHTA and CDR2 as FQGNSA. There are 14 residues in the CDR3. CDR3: CASSPRMGGKTQYF. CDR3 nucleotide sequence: TGTGCCAGCAGCCCTCGGATGGGGGGAAAGACCCAGTACTTC.

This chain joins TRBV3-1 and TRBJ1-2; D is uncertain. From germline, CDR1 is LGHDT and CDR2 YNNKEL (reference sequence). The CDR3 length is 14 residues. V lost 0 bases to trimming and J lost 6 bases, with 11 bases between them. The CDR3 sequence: CASSQDRTVDGYTF. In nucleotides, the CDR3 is TGTGCCAGCAGCCAAGATCGGACCGTCGATGGCTACACCTTC.

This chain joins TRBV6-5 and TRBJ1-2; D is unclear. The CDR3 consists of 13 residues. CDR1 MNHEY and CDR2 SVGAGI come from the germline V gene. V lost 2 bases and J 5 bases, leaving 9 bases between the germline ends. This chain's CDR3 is CASSYGSLYGYTF. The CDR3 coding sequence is TGTGCCAGCAGTTACGGGTCTCTTTATGGCTACACCTTC.

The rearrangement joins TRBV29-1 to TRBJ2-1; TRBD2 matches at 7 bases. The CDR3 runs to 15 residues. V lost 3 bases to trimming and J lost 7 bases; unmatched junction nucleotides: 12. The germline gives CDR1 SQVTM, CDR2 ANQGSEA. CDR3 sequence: CSVDGAGEVRNEQFF. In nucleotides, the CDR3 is TGCAGCGTTGATGGCGCGGGAGAGGTTAGGAATGAGCAGTTCTTC.

CDR3 sequence reads: CSVMAQGNEKLFF. CDR3 DNA sequence: TGCAGTGTCATGGCGCAGGGAAATGAAAAACTGTTTTTT. The J gene is TRBJ1-4, the V gene TRBV20-1; possible D gene TRBD1, 5 bases. This CDR3 is 13 amino acids long. V was cut by 7 bases and J by 5 bases, with 14 bases left in between. Germline CDR1 is DFQATT and CDR2 is SNEGSKA (reference sequence).

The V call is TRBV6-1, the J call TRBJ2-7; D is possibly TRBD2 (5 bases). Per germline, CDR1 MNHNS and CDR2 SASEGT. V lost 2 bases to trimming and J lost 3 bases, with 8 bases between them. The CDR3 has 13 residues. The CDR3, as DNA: TGTGCCAGCAGTGAATTACTAGACTACGAGCAGTACTTC. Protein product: CASSELLDYEQYF.

DNA for the CDR3: TGTGCCAGCAGCCAAGCGGGGACCATCAATGAGCAGTTCTTC. Translated: CASSQAGTINEQFF. This chain joins TRBV3-1 and TRBJ2-1, with D perhaps TRBD1 or TRBD2 (5 bases each). With 1 base removed from V and 6 bases from J, the gap between germline ends came to 10 bases. The CDR3 covers 14 residues. Germline V gene data show CDR1 as LGHDT and CDR2 as YNNKEL (reference sequence).

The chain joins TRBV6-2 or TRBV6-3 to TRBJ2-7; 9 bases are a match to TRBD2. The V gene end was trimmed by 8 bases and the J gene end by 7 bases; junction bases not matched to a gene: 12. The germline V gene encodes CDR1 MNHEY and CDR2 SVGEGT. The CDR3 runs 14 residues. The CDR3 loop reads CASHRWEAGGEQYF. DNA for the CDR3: TGTGCCAGCCACCGTTGGGAAGCGGGGGGTGAGCAGTACTTC.

DNA of the CDR3: TGCAGTGCTAGGTTGCCGTGGGACCGCCAGGAGCAGTACTTC. Translation gives CSARLPWDRQEQYF. The V gene is TRBV20-1, the J gene TRBJ2-5, with D perhaps TRBD1 or TRBD2 (5 bases each). Germline V gives CDR1 DFQATT, CDR2 SNEGSKA (reference sequence). This CDR3 is built from 14 residues. Trimming removed 3 bases at V and 11 bases at J, with 22 bases between.

The DNA of the CDR3 is TGTGCCAGCAGTTCCCGTGGGGGTACTTGGGAGCCCCAGCATTTT. This translates into CASSSRGGTWEPQHF. The genes are TRBV28 and TRBJ1-5, with D perhaps TRBD1 (5 bases). Trimming took 4 bases from V and 8 from J, leaving 18 bases between them. The CDR3 is 15 residues long. The germline V gene encodes CDR1 MDHEN and CDR2 SYDVKM.

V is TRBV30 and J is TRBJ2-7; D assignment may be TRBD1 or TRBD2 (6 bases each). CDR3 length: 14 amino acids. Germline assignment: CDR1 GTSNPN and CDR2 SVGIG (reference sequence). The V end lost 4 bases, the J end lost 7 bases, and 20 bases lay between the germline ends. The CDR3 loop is CAWNAGRGHVEQYF. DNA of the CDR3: TGTGCCTGGAACGCAGGACGGGGGCACGTGGAGCAGTACTTC. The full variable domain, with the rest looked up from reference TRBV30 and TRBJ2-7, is SQTIHQWPATLVQPVGSPLSLECTVEGTSNPNLYWYRQAAGRGLQLLFYSVGIGQISSEVPQNLSASRPQDRQFILSSKKLLLSDSGFYLCAWNAGRGHVEQYFGPGTRLTVT.

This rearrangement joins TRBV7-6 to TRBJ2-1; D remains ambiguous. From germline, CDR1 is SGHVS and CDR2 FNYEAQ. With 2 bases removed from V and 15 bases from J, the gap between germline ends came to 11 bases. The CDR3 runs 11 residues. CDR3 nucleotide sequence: TGTGCCAGCAGCTTATCAGAGACCCGGTTCTTC. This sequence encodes CASSLSETRFF.

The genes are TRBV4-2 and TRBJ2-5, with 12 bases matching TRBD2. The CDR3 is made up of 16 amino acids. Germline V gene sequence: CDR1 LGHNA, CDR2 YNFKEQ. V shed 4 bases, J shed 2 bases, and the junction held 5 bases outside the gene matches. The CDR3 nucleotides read TGTGCCAGCAGCCGACAACTAGCGGGAGGACAAGAGACCCAGTACTTC. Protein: CASSRQLAGGQETQYF.

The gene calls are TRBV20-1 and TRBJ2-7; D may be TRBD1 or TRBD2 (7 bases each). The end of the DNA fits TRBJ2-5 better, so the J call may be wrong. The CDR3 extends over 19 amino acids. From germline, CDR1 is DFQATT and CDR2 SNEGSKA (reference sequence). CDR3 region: CSARSPGGRGIRLRETQYF. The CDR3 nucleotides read TGCAGTGCTAGATCCCCGGGAGGCAGGGGGATTCGGTTGCGCGAGACCCAGTACTTC.

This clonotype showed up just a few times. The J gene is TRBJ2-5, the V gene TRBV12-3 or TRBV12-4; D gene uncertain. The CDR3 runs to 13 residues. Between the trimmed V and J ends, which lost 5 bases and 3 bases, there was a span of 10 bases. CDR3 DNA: TGTGCCAGCAGTGTTGTTCCCGAAGAGACCCAGTACTTC. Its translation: CASSVVPEETQYF.

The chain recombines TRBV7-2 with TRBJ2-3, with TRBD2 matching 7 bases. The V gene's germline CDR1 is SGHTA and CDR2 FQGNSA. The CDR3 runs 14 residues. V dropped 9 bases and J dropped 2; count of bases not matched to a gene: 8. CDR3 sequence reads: CASTAGRNTDTQYF. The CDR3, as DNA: TGTGCCAGTACAGCGGGGAGGAACACAGATACGCAGTATTTT. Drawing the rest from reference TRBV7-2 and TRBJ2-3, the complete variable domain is GAGVSQSPSNKVTEKGKDVELRCDPISGHTALYWYRQSLGQGLEFLIYFQGNSAPDKSGLPSDRFSAERTGGSVSTLTIQRTQQEDSAVYLCASTAGRNTDTQYFGPGTRLTVL.

CDR3 bases: TGCAGCGTTGAGGCGACAGAGGCCCCACCCTATGGCTACACCTTC. Protein: CSVEATEAPPYGYTF. The V and J genes are TRBV29-1 and TRBJ1-2; perhaps TRBD1 as D (5 bases). V dropped 3 bases and J dropped 4 bases, with 18 bases sitting between them. Per the germline V gene, CDR1 is SQVTM and CDR2 is ANQGSEA. The CDR3 loop spans 15 amino acids.

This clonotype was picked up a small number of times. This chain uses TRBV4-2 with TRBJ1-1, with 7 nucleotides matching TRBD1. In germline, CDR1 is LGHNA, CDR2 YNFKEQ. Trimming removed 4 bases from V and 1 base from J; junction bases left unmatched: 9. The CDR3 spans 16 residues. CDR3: CASSRGNTGANTEAFF. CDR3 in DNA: TGTGCCAGCAGCCGTGGGAATACAGGGGCGAACACTGAAGCTTTCTTT.

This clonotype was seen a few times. CDR3 sequence: CSAGALRGLTYEQYF. The CDR3 DNA reads TGCAGTGCTGGGGCTCTCCGGGGATTGACCTACGAGCAGTACTTC. The chain recombines TRBV20-1 with TRBJ2-7; D may be TRBD1 or TRBD2 (5 bases each). V was trimmed by 5 bases and J by 2 bases, leaving 19 bases between them. Germline V gives CDR1 DFQATT, CDR2 SNEGSKA (reference sequence). The CDR3 length is 15 residues.

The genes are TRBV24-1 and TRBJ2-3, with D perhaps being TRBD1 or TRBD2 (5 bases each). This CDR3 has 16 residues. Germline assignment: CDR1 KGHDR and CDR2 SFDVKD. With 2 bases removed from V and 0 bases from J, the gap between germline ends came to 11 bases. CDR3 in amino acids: CATSDSGLRSTDTQYF. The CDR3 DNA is TGTGCCACCAGTGATTCGGGGCTCCGGAGCACAGATACGCAGTATTTT.